The 17 T cell receptor beta chains reported below all come from one sample, sequenced in a study of Graves' ophthalmopathy and Graves' hyperthyroidism. The TCR beta CDR3 regions underwent amplification from RNA transcripts. The library came from an HTBI-primed first-round RT-PCR and a second-round multiplex PCR. A single record per CDR3 protein comes from TCRdb applying MiXCR to the multiplex PCR reads. The repertoire includes 150,000 to 200,000 distinct CDR3 sequences, around two fifths of them detected once, and around 9.3% sits in the top ten. Sequencing used peripheral blood. The receptors originated from a man aged 25-45 years with Graves' ophthalmopathy.

This clonotype showed up many times. The chain joins TRBV6-1 to TRBJ2-7, with D possibly called TRBD1 or TRBD2 (5 bases each). The germline V gene encodes CDR1 MNHNS and CDR2 SASEGT. Between the trimmed V and J ends, which lost 2 bases and 0 bases, there was a span of 17 bases. CDR3 size: 17 residues. The CDR3 region has the DNA TGTGCCAGCAGTGAATGGGGGTTGAGTCGAACCTCCTACGAGCAGTACTTC. This encodes CASSEWGLSRTSYEQYF.

The J gene is TRBJ2-7, the V gene TRBV28; the D gene is possibly TRBD2 (6 bases). Trimming took 3 bases from V and 5 from J, leaving 14 bases between them. Germline loops: CDR1 MDHEN, CDR2 SYDVKM. This CDR3 comprises 14 residues. CDR3 DNA: TGTGCCAGCAGTTTGCCCGGACTACAAGACGAGCAGTACTTC. The encoded protein is CASSLPGLQDEQYF.

The CDR3 bases are TGTGCCAGCAGCTTAGCGACTAGCGGGAGGGCGGATGAGACCCAGTACTTC. As protein: CASSLATSGRADETQYF. The rearrangement links TRBV7-2 to TRBJ2-5; 14 bases fit TRBD2. The ends lost 0 bases at V and 5 bases at J; junction bases unmatched: 5. The germline gives CDR1 SGHTA, CDR2 FQGNSA. The CDR3 extends over 17 amino acids. Full variable domain (remainder filled in from reference TRBV7-2 and TRBJ2-5): GAGVSQSPSNKVTEKGKDVELRCDPISGHTALYWYRQSLGQGLEFLIYFQGNSAPDKSGLPSDRFSAERTGGSVSTLTIQRTQQEDSAVYLCASSLATSGRADETQYFGPGTRLLVL.

The CDR3 region is CASSLIPEETQYF. The CDR3 DNA reads TGTGCCAGCAGCTTAATCCCGGAAGAGACCCAGTACTTC. This chain connects TRBV7-9 to TRBJ2-5; D is uncertain. The V end lost 2 bases, the J end lost 3 bases, and 7 bases lay between the germline ends. Germline V gene sequence: CDR1 SEHNR, CDR2 FQNEAQ (reference sequence). This CDR3 is 13 amino acids long.

A note on this clonotype: This may be a read error: a much more frequent sequence differs by one nucleotide. The rearrangement joins TRBV18 to TRBJ1-2; D is perhaps TRBD1 (5 bases). CDR3 length: 15 residues. In germline, CDR1 is KGHSH, CDR2 LQKENI. CDR3 loop: CTSSPPDVRQNGYTF. The DNA of the CDR3 is TGTACCAGCTCACCTCCAGACGTCCGACAGAACGGCTACACCTTC. The entire variable domain, with the rest obtained from reference TRBV18 and TRBJ1-2, is as follows: NAGVMQNPRHLVRRRGQEARLRCSPMKGHSHVYWYRQLPEEGLKFMVYLQKENIIDESGMPKERFSAEFPKEGPSILRIQQVVRGDSAAYFCTSSPPDVRQNGYTFGSGTRLTVV.

A single count supports this clonotype. This rearrangement joins TRBV6-5 to TRBJ1-1; D remains unclear. Germline V gene data show CDR1 as MNHEY and CDR2 as SVGAGI. V gave up 2 bases and J gave up 0 bases, with 10 bases separating them. The CDR3 spans 15 residues. For the CDR3, the DNA is TGTGCCAGCAGTTACACCAAGAGGATGAACACTGAAGCTTTCTTT. Amino acid sequence: CASSYTKRMNTEAFF.

V usage is TRBV27 and J usage is TRBJ2-7, with D tentatively TRBD2 (5 bases). Trimming removed 6 bases from V and 2 bases from J, with 14 bases in between. CDR1 MNHEY and CDR2 SMNVEV come from the germline V gene (reference sequence). The CDR3 spans 14 residues. The CDR3: CASSSGRGTYEQYF. CDR3 nucleotide sequence: TGTGCCAGCAGCAGCGGACGGGGAACCTACGAGCAGTACTTC.

This clonotype appeared many times. The CDR3 nucleotides read TGTGCCAGCAGTGAGGGTTATTACACTGAAGCTTTCTTT. Translated: CASSEGYYTEAFF. The chain combines TRBV6-1 with TRBJ1-1; D ambiguous. Germline-derived CDR1 and CDR2 are MNHNS and SASEGT. The CDR3 is 13 amino acids. V lost 3 bases, J lost 3 bases, and 8 bases lay in between.

The chain uses TRBV10-3 and TRBJ1-1; unclear D gene. V shed 6 bases and J shed 0 bases, with 8 bases lying between them. This CDR3 is built from 13 residues. Germline-derived CDR1 and CDR2 are ENHRY and SYGVKD. As DNA, the CDR3 is TGTGCCATCAGCCTCTCGCTGAACACTGAAGCTTTCTTT. Amino acids: CAISLSLNTEAFF.

In its sample, this clonotype was seen a few times. This rearrangement joins TRBV6-1 to TRBJ1-2; no reliable D call. The V end lost 6 bases, the J end lost 4 bases, and 12 bases lay between the germline ends. Germline CDR1 is MNHNS and CDR2 is SASEGT. The length of the CDR3 is 13 residues. CDR3 bases: TGTGCCAGCAGCCAACGGGGTGGCTATGGCTACACCTTC. Translating gives CASSQRGGYGYTF.

At least ten counts were recorded for this clonotype. One end of the junction is discordant with germline, which a read error may explain. This CDR3 reads CASSLVAGYNSPLHF. In DNA, the CDR3 is TGCGCCAGCAGCTTGGTTGCAGGGTATAATTCACCCCTCCACTTC. V and J are TRBV5-1 and TRBJ1-6, with TRBD1 as a possible D gene (5 bases). CDR3 length: 15 residues. The germline V gene has CDR1 SGHRS and CDR2 YFSETQ. Looking up the rest from reference TRBV5-1 and TRBJ1-6 gives the full variable domain: KAGVTQTPRYLIKTRGQQVTLSCSPISGHRSVSWYQQTPGQGLQFLFEYFSETQRNKGNFPGRFSGRQFSNSRSEMNVSTLELGDSALYLCASSLVAGYNSPLHFGNGTRLTVT.

The V and J genes are TRBV28 and TRBJ1-1; perhaps TRBD1 as D (6 bases). This CDR3 is 11 amino acids long. The V end lost 6 bases, the J end lost 9 bases, and 11 bases lay between the germline ends. In germline, CDR1 is MDHEN, CDR2 SYDVKM. CDR3 nucleotide sequence: TGTGCCAGCAGATTCGGACAGAAAGCTTTCTTT. Its translation is CASRFGQKAFF.

At least ten counts were recorded for this clonotype. V gene TRBV7-2 combines with J gene TRBJ1-5; D not resolved. The CDR3 loop spans 12 amino acids. V was trimmed by 6 bases and J by 4 bases, leaving 7 bases between them. Germline V lookup: CDR1 SGHTA, CDR2 FQGNSA. CDR3 residues: CASSPYNQPQHF. CDR3 bases: TGTGCCAGCAGTCCCTATAATCAGCCCCAGCATTTT.

CDR3 bases: TGTGCCACCAGCCCCGGCCTCTCCTACGAGCAGTACTTC. Protein product: CATSPGLSYEQYF. The chain combines TRBV15 with TRBJ2-7; no clear D gene. V lost 5 bases, J lost 0 bases, and 8 bases lay in between. Germline-derived CDR1 and CDR2 are LNHNV and YYDKDF (reference sequence). CDR3 length: 13 residues.

This clonotype was observed many times. This sequence joins TRBV7-2 and TRBJ1-5; D may be TRBD1 (5 bases). Trimming removed 0 bases from V and 4 bases from J, with 10 bases in between. CDR3 length: 15 residues. The germline V gene has CDR1 SGHTA and CDR2 FQGNSA. CDR3 protein: CASSLARQFNQPQHF. CDR3 DNA: TGTGCCAGCAGCTTAGCGCGACAGTTTAATCAGCCCCAGCATTTT.

In its sample, this clonotype was seen many times. The rearrangement joins TRBV28 to TRBJ2-7; D not certain. From germline, CDR1 is MDHEN and CDR2 SYDVKM. CDR3 size: 13 residues. Trimming left V 3 bases short and J 3 bases short, with 9 bases between. In nucleotides, the CDR3 is TGTGCCAGCAGTTTCGGAGAGCTCTACGAGCAGTACTTC. Encoded protein: CASSFGELYEQYF.

This clonotype was observed at least ten times. The DNA for the CDR3 is TGTGCCAGCAGTCCCCGGCAGGGGGGGACCACCGGGGAGCTGTTTTTT. This encodes CASSPRQGGTTGELFF. The V gene is TRBV12-3 or TRBV12-4, the J gene TRBJ2-2; D tentatively fits TRBD1 or TRBD2 (7 bases each). Trimming took off 5 bases at V and 4 bases at J, with 17 bases between the two ends. CDR3 length equals 16 residues.